Each of the 5 T cell receptor beta chains below was sequenced from the same sample in a study of regulatory T cells in long-lasting Graves disease. In building TCR beta libraries, iRepertoire HTBI primers were used together with Arm-PCR of CDR3 regions. Each CDR3 protein is one row after TCRdb ran MiXCR on the multiplex PCR reads. The table records about 340,000 distinct CDR3 sequences, around a fifth of them present only once. Time point indicated: persistent/refractory GD, antithyroid drugs over 5 years with positive TRAb. Extracted PBMC RNA gave rise to the TCR library. Here the sequenced sample was peripheral blood mononuclear cells (PBMCs), taken when the disease was refractory, from a patient treated with antithyroid drugs. The receptors here all came from a female donor with Graves disease.

With respect to this clonotype: With a much larger clone just one base away, this may be a read error. The missing conserved phenylalanine or tryptophan at the end of this CDR3 makes a read error likely. The genes are TRBV28 and TRBJ1-1; no clear D. CDR1 and CDR2 from the germline V gene are MDHEN and SYDVKM. Between the trimmed V and J ends, which lost 7 bases and 3 bases, there was a span of 9 bases. The CDR3 contains 12 residues. The CDR3, as DNA: TGTGCCAGCATAGGACGGGACACTGAAGCTTTCTCT. It translates to CASIGRDTEAFS.

This clonotype was counted at least ten times. The rearrangement uses TRBV6-2 or TRBV6-3 and TRBJ2-2, with D possibly matching TRBD1 (5 bases). Trimming shortened V by 2 bases and J by 6 bases, and 10 bases separated the two germline ends. CDR1 and CDR2 (germline): MNHEY, SVGEGT. CDR3 length: 14 amino acids. This chain's CDR3 is CASSYRGQSGELFF. Written as DNA, the CDR3 is TGTGCCAGCAGTTACCGTGGACAATCCGGGGAGCTGTTTTTT.

This sequence joins TRBV9 and TRBJ1-2, with D perhaps matching TRBD1 (5 bases). The CDR3 totals 14 residues. Deletions cut 4 bases from V and 4 bases from J, with 14 bases between. The V gene's germline CDR1 is SGDLS and CDR2 YYNGEE. CDR3 nucleotide sequence: TGTGCCAGCAGCCCTCCGGGACGGCTCTATGGCTACACCTTC. It translates to CASSPPGRLYGYTF.

In its sample, this clonotype was seen many times. The chain couples TRBV30 to TRBJ2-5; either TRBD1 or TRBD2 may supply D (5 bases each). Trimming cost V 1 base and J 4 bases, with 10 bases left between them. There are 13 residues in the CDR3. Germline V gene data show CDR1 as GTSNPN and CDR2 as SVGIG (reference sequence). CDR3 protein: CAWSGLGGETQYF. The CDR3, as DNA: TGTGCCTGGAGTGGACTTGGGGGAGAGACCCAGTACTTC. Filled out from reference TRBV30 and TRBJ2-5, the complete variable domain reads SQTIHQWPATLVQPVGSPLSLECTVEGTSNPNLYWYRQAAGRGLQLLFYSVGIGQISSEVPQNLSASRPQDRQFILSSKKLLLSDSGFYLCAWSGLGGETQYFGPGTRLLVL.

This clonotype was counted many times. The gene calls are TRBV15 and TRBJ1-1; D is uncertain. Between the trimmed V and J ends, which lost 1 base and 3 bases, there was a span of 3 bases. This CDR3 region has 12 residues. Germline loops: CDR1 LNHNV, CDR2 YYDKDF (reference sequence). CDR3 in amino acids: CATSRVDTEAFF. In nucleotides, the CDR3 is TGTGCCACCAGCAGAGTAGACACTGAAGCTTTCTTT.